This T cell receptor beta chain was observed in a study of T cell responses to AZD1222 COVID-19 vaccine (dated by TCRdb to 2020 to 2022). Looking at the study overall: TCR sequencing was performed for roughly 240 trial participants, of whom around 210 were given two doses of AZD1222 and 26 were given two doses of MenACWY control vaccine. Trial participants were enrolled by age into subgroups of 18-55, 56-69 and 70-plus years, and around 150, 28 and 57 TCR-sequenced participants, respectively, were included in these subgroups.

The CDR3 regions of human TCRbeta chains were subjected to immunosequencing. Under the source paper's analysis protocol: TCRs in the repertoires were matched against a reference library of SARS-CoV-2-specific TCRs that had been generated with the MIRA antigen-specificity platform. Breadth was defined as the fraction of unique TCRs that were SARS-CoV-2-associated, and depth was defined as the fraction of total T cells that were SARS-CoV-2-associated. Using the MIRA data, each spike-specific TCR was assigned both to the spike region to which the TCR was reactive and to a CD4 or CD8 class. Log10-transformed breadth and depth values were compared by one-way ANOVA with Sidak's multiple comparisons tests. TCRdb retrieved this table from immuneACCESS and kept in-frame rearrangements only. Not all clones are present; in checked studies, unresolved V genes account for under half, and no reason is known for the remainder. From that table come the V and J calls and clone size; the DNA was used to work out D and trimming. The sample table shows around 120,000 clones, and about 90% are seen once. The top ten hold under 3% of the sample.

The CDR3 measures 14 amino acids from cysteine to phenylalanine. CDR3 DNA is the only sequence kept; it has 42 bases, read in frame from the first base. The V and J ends are trimmed by 5 bases and 8 bases, leaving 18 bases between them. The germline V gene encodes CDR1 SGHTA and CDR2 FQGNSA. What the research found in general, with its limitations: Because no samples from the day 14 peak response were available, repertoires could be characterized only after the peak T cell response. After two AZD1222 doses, spike-specific TCR breadth and depth were significantly higher than at day 0 and than in MenACWY recipients. Reportedly, almost half of the unique spike-specific TCRs recognized epitopes lying outside the regions that are mutated in the B.1.351 and B.1.1.7 variants. The 56-69-year group was small, and its depth increase did not reach significance, likely because of low power. Conclusions about previously exposed vaccinees are limited because only five to seven AZD1222 recipients were SARS-CoV-2 seropositive at baseline. Participants were mostly white British and included more females than males, and it was suggested by the authors that clonal diversity may have been underestimated. The whole spike protein was spanned by vaccine-associated CD4 TCRs, and dominant responses were seen in regions 160-218 and 743-854.

What the time point label conveys for this sample: about 28 days (+/-7) after the second vaccine dose. AZD1222 recipients whose second dose came at about 4 weeks and those whose second dose came at about 12 weeks were combined into one group, since spike-specific TCR depth and breadth did not differ between the two schedules. The vaccinee samples were drawn from two UK trials, COV001 and COV002, one of which was a single-blind randomized controlled phase 2/3 trial testing AZD1222 (ChAdOx1 nCoV-19) in healthy adults. For TCRbeta chain sequencing, PBMC samples from trial participants were taken at day 0 and at day 28 after the second dose. With respect to this clone: Its antigen remains undetermined. No qualities accompany the bases; no much larger clone lies one base away.

The V and J genes are TRBV7-2 and TRBJ1-2, with the D gene not clear enough to name. The clonotype comes from an adult who received the AZD1222 COVID-19 vaccine. The starting material was peripheral blood, obtained 28 days after the second AZD1222 dose. Read as DNA, the sequence is TGTGCCAGCAGCCCCCGGGCCGCGGATGGAGGCTACACCTTC. This yields the protein CASSPRAADGGYTF.